Below, 5 T cell receptor beta chains from the same sample are listed, as sequenced in a study of blood T cell repertoires in COVID-19. Generated by immunoSEQ multiplex PCR, the TCRdb table keeps only in-frame clones and is missing some. The data show 110,000 to 150,000 clones, about 80% seen once. Sequencing was performed on peripheral blood. These receptors all stem from a man between 65 and 80 years old who had recovered from COVID-19.

The rearrangement links TRBV7-9 to TRBJ2-7, with TRBD2 matching 8 bases. V shed 5 bases, J shed 3 bases, and the junction held 12 bases outside the gene matches. The CDR3 extends over 16 amino acids. The germline V gene has CDR1 SEHNR and CDR2 FQNEAQ (reference sequence). The CDR3 coding sequence is TGTGCCAGCAGCGCGAAGCTAGGGACTAGGGACTACGAGCAGTACTTC. Translating it yields CASSAKLGTRDYEQYF.

The rearrangement joins TRBV5-1 to TRBJ1-3; D is possibly TRBD1 (5 bases). Germline V lookup: CDR1 SGHRS, CDR2 YFSETQ. The CDR3 contains 15 residues. Between the trimmed V and J ends, which lost 2 bases and 4 bases, there was a span of 13 bases. Written as DNA, the CDR3 is TGCGCCAGCAGCTTAGACAGACATCCCGGAAACACCATATATTTT. Protein sequence: CASSLDRHPGNTIYF.

This clone was seen just once. The genes are TRBV13 and TRBJ2-1; D perhaps matches TRBD1 (5 bases). Germline CDR1 and CDR2: PRHDT and FYEKMQ (reference sequence). V was cut by 5 bases and J by 0 bases, with 11 bases left in between. The CDR3 has 15 residues. The CDR3, as DNA: TGTGCCAGCAGCAGCAGGGCAAACTCCTACAATGAGCAGTTCTTC. Translated: CASSSRANSYNEQFF.

The V and J genes are TRBV6-5 and TRBJ2-7; tentative D call: TRBD1 (8 bases). CDR1 is MNHEY, CDR2 SVGAGI, per germline. V lost 6 bases and J lost 2, with 14 bases in between. This CDR3 has 14 amino acids. CDR3 DNA sequence: TGTGCCAGCAGCAGGGGGCGGGAGACCTACGAGCAGTACTTC. Translated, it gives CASSRGRETYEQYF.

The chain has TRBV19 and TRBJ2-7; no reliable D call. This CDR3 has 15 residues. Trimming cost V 1 base and J 2 bases, with 12 bases left between them. Per the germline V gene, CDR1 is LNHDA and CDR2 is SQIVND (reference sequence). The CDR3 DNA reads TGTGCCAGTAGTATAGGTCGGTTCGAGACCTACGAGCAGTACTTC. Its translation: CASSIGRFETYEQYF.